This T cell receptor beta chain was documented in a study of identical twins. Study-wide findings and caveats: Invariant populations such as MAIT and iNKT cells could partly muddle zero-insertion analyses.

TCRdb re-called the 5' RACE reads through MiXCR, storing one row per CDR3 protein. The sample lists about 570,000 distinct CDR3 sequences, around 9.6% occurring once. The germline V gene encodes CDR1 MDHEN and CDR2 SYDVKM. V lost 8 bases to trimming and J lost 4 bases, with 18 bases between them. This CDR3 is built from 15 residues. Points on this clonotype: The antigen remains undetermined.

This sample was also put to use in a study of yellow fever vaccine responses in identical twins.

The receptor was isolated from a woman between 18 and 30 years old in good health. The sample taken for sequencing was PBMCs. The chain links TRBV28 to TRBJ1-5, with D perhaps matching TRBD1 (6 bases). CDR3 loop: CASGIVLGTNQPQHF. The DNA of the CDR3 is TGTGCCAGCGGGATTGTCCTTGGGACAAATCAGCCCCAGCATTTT.